The TCR beta chain under discussion was sequenced for a study of shared clonotypes between healthy human individuals (dated by TCRdb to the early 2020s). The study in broad terms: A couple of women and a few men aged 18 to 49 years were included in the cohort. For each donor, CD4 naive and CD4 memory were each run on three plates, CD8 naive on two plates, and CD8 memory on one plate. The study deeply sequenced blood TCR repertoires of roughly five healthy adults to estimate repertoire size and the extent of clonotype sharing between individuals. To increase sequencing depth and limit assay-specific biases, different laboratories used diverse techniques to prepare libraries and sequence TCR repertoires. Between about 0.9 and 8.9 billion PBMCs per donor were obtained by leukapheresis.

Between the V and J ends, shortened by 0 bases and 1 base respectively, the junction contains 6 bases. Counted from cysteine to phenylalanine, this CDR3 has 13 amino acids. Left in the record is the CDR3 DNA by itself, 39 bases read in frame from the first base. Reading the germline V gene (reference sequence) gives CDR1 GTSNPN and CDR2 SVGIG. The donors were healthy, HIV-negative adults with no recently reported acute infections or vaccinations. Every donor was a Caucasian adult living in Nashville, Tennessee, USA. Magnetic negative selection was used to enrich CD4+ T cells, after which naive cells were positively selected on CD45RA and the negative fraction became the memory subset. Blood was obtained by leukapheresis, after which PBMCs were separated by Ficoll-Histopaque density gradient centrifugation and cryopreserved in liquid nitrogen vapor phase. Analytical flow cytometry was used to check the purity and quantity of each magnetically sorted T cell population. Genomic DNA was isolated from every sorted fraction and measured by UV absorbance on a Nanodrop 2000c.

As to this clone: No antigen is known for it. Per-base quality was not reported, and no clone a single base away is much larger than it. This same CDR3 is encoded by further DNA sequences in the sample.

Using the deep immunoSEQ assay, multiplex PCR amplified TCR CDR3 regions from genomic DNA. Extracted genomic DNA from each cell subset was spread evenly across all wells of several immunoSEQ 96-well plates, with each plate serving as a replicate. Each replicate PCR for sorted subsets received around 200 ng genomic DNA, equal to roughly 29,000 T cell genomes. The purified libraries were quantified using a Qubit 3.0 fluorometer, sized with a Bioanalyzer 2100, and then quantified again using the KAPA Library Quantification kit. Every immunoSEQ 96-well plate was sequenced on a dedicated single-read 150-cycle Illumina NextSeq 550 flow cell. Under the source paper's analysis protocol: The immunoSEQ output contained only junctional sequences without quality scores, so filtering could not match that applied to full-length reads. Sequences were annotated with PyIR, a Python wrapper for IgBLAST v1.9, and V/J genes and CDR3 were assigned using IMGT germline references. Any read was removed if the V/J assignment was weak (E-value above 1e-6), the CDR3 was missing, or the read contained stop codons, out-of-frame junctions, or ambiguous translated residues. A V3J clonotype was defined by an identical inferred V gene, J gene, and CDR3 amino acid sequence. The percentage overlap between two repertoires was calculated by dividing the number of shared unique clonotypes by the size of the smaller repertoire. Repertoire richness was assessed with RTK rarefaction, the Chao1 estimator, and Recon v2.1 estimates of unobserved clonotypes. OLGA was used to compute generation probabilities for all TCRbeta clonotypes that the gDNA method yielded from a handful of donors. TCRdb obtained this table from immuneACCESS and retained in-frame rearrangements with V and J assigned. These tables miss some clones; where compared with another copy, unresolved V genes account for less than half of the shortfall, and the remainder is unexplained. V, J and clone size are taken as reported in that table, and D and trimming were inferred from the DNA itself. The sample table records roughly 2 million clones; roughly 95% of these occur just once. The ten largest clonotypes hold approximately 0.13% of the sample.

The investigation overall reported the following: Sampling was limited to blood, and TCR repertoires in tissue likely differ from TCR repertoires in blood. Larger estimated clonotype richness was generally found for naive subsets than for memory subsets. Based on pairwise subsampling, the degree of clonotype sharing among donors was expected to be affected by sequencing depth. Higher generation probabilities were observed for clonotypes shared by all four sorted-subset donors than for non-shared clonotypes. Incomplete sequencing was indicated by rarefaction of sorted-subset datasets, despite the large sequencing depth. Because the study included a small number of donors, the genetic and exposure-history diversity represented was limited. Across four donors, about 5% of naive CD4, roughly 3.3% of naive CD8, around 2.5% of memory CD4, and under 0.45% of memory CD8 clonotypes were shared.

Material: naive CD4+ T cells sorted from blood. The intended sense of this specimen's cell subset or site label: CD45RA+ positively selected. This clonotype was obtained from a man aged 18 to 35 in good health. The chain links TRBV30 with TRBJ1-1; D gene: possibly TRBD1, on 5 matching bases. The sequence in DNA is TGTGCCTGGAGTGTGGGGCAGAACACTGAAGCTTTCTTT. It translates to CAWSVGQNTEAFF.